These 10 T cell receptor beta chains originate from one sample sequenced in a study of T cell responses to AZD1222 COVID-19 vaccine. The data were produced by immunoSEQ multiplex PCR, yet TCRdb's version contains in-frame clones alone and is incomplete. The sample holds under 100,000 clones; approximately 85% are singletons and the top ten take around 10%. The sample consisted of peripheral blood, taken 28 days after the second AZD1222 dose. These receptors were obtained from an adult who received the AZD1222 COVID-19 vaccine.

V is TRBV5-1 and J is TRBJ2-3; TRBD2 matches at 11 bases. After removal of 6 bases from V and 9 bases from J, the junction contained 9 bases not matched to a gene. Germline-derived CDR1 and CDR2 are SGHRS and YFSETQ. The CDR3 loop spans 14 amino acids. CDR3 DNA sequence: TGCGCCAGCACGGCCGGGACTAGCGGTCCGACGCAGTATTTT. Translation gives CASTAGTSGPTQYF.

This clone was picked up one time. This rearrangement joins TRBV5-1 to TRBJ2-2, with TRBD1 matching over 7 bases. The CDR3 extends over 16 amino acids. The germline CDR1 and CDR2 sequences are SGHRS and YFSETQ. Germline trimming cut 6 bases from V and 6 bases from J; bases unmatched to any gene: 14. The CDR3 sequence is CASNLGGETGAGELFF. The CDR3 DNA follows: TGCGCCAGCAACCTAGGGGGAGAAACAGGGGCCGGGGAGCTGTTTTTT.

This chain links TRBV5-1 with TRBJ2-3; 8 bases map to TRBD2. Looked up from germline, CDR1 is SGHRS and CDR2 is YFSETQ. J lost 4 bases, V lost 0 bases, and 1 base had no gene match. The CDR3 extends over 14 amino acids. The CDR3 DNA follows: TGCGCCAGCAGCTTGGCCGGGGGGGCAGATACGCAGTATTTT. Translating gives CASSLAGGADTQYF.

The V and J genes are TRBV19 and TRBJ1-5; TRBD1 might be the D (6 bases). V was pared by 8 bases and J by 0 bases, with 17 bases between. The germline gives CDR1 LNHDA, CDR2 SQIVND (reference sequence). The CDR3 loop spans 16 amino acids. The CDR3 DNA reads as TGTGCCAGTGGTGCGCAGGGGAGGATTAGCAATCAGCCCCAGCATTTT. Amino acids: CASGAQGRISNQPQHF.

The rearrangement links TRBV21-1 to TRBJ1-1; the DNA was not compared with TRBD1, the D call given in the table. TRBV21-1 is shown as a pseudogene. This CDR3 spans 13 amino acids. The DNA for the CDR3 is TGTGCCAGCAGCAGATTAACAAGGACAGGGGCTTTCTTT. Its translation is CASSRLTRTGAFF.

This clone was counted between two and nine times. This chain's CDR3 is CASSQDLNRRALPQHF. The CDR3 DNA reads as TGCGCCAGCAGCCAAGATCTGAACAGACGGGCTCTACCCCAGCATTTT. The chain carries TRBV4-3 and TRBJ1-5; no firm D call. Germline V CDR1 and CDR2: LGHNA, YSLEER. CDR3 size: 16 residues. V was cut by 0 bases and J by 10 bases, with 19 bases left in between.

This chain connects TRBV7-8 to TRBJ2-1, with TRBD1 identical over 7 bases. V shed 5 bases and J 3 bases; nucleotides not matched to a gene: 7. This CDR3 spans 15 amino acids. Germline lookup yields CDR1 SGHVS and CDR2 FQNEAQ. The CDR3 sequence: CASSPSGTVYNEQFF. For the CDR3, the DNA is TGTGCCAGCAGCCCGTCCGGGACAGTCTACAATGAGCAGTTCTTC.

This clone has just one count. The rearrangement joins TRBV21-1 to TRBJ2-3. TRBV21-1 is labeled a pseudogene. The CDR3 loop spans 16 amino acids. The CDR3, as DNA: TGTGCCAGCAGCCGGATCACATTGGCCCCCGCAGATACGCAGTATTTT. Protein sequence: CASSRITLAPADTQYF.

The rearrangement joins TRBV9 to TRBJ2-1; 8 bases are a match to TRBD2. The CDR3 is made up of 16 amino acids. V was clipped by 0 bases and J by 7 bases; unmatched bases: 9. Per the germline V gene, CDR1 is SGDLS and CDR2 is YYNGEE. The CDR3 sequence: CASSVVSGGSGNEQFF. CDR3 DNA sequence: TGTGCCAGCAGCGTAGTAAGCGGGGGCTCCGGGAATGAGCAGTTCTTC.

This clone was seen a single time. This chain joins TRBV5-1 and TRBJ1-1, with a tentative D call TRBD1 (5 bases). The CDR3 is 13 amino acids. The V gene lost 5 bases and the J gene lost 2 bases, with 10 bases spanning the gap. Germline CDR1 SGHRS, CDR2 YFSETQ. The CDR3 protein is CASSLRDNTEAFF. CDR3 nucleotide sequence: TGCGCCAGCAGTCTTAGGGACAACACTGAAGCTTTCTTT. Complete variable domain (other parts from reference TRBV5-1 and TRBJ1-1): KAGVTQTPRYLIKTRGQQVTLSCSPISGHRSVSWYQQTPGQGLQFLFEYFSETQRNKGNFPGRFSGRQFSNSRSEMNVSTLELGDSALYLCASSLRDNTEAFFGQGTRLTVV.